The 10 T cell receptor beta chains reported below all come from one sample, sequenced in a study of graft-versus-host responses after intestinal transplantation (dated by TCRdb to 2020 to 2023). Their antigen targets remain unknown. The library came from the immunoSEQ multiplex PCR assay. Here the immuneACCESS table is served through TCRdb, limited to in-frame sequences with V and J called. Missing clones are a known gap in these copies; in checked studies unresolved V genes cover under half, and the rest lacks a known reason. The sample contains about 86,000 clones, 88% of them found a single time. Together, the top ten hold more than 0.25% of the sample. The sample's time point label, in plain terms: cells obtained before transplantation from donor or recipient. Sequenced material: unstimulated CD4+ T cells sorted from spleen or lymph node cells, taken before transplant. Source of these receptors: a human donor who was the organ donor for an intestinal transplant.

The chain employs TRBV27 and TRBJ2-7; 8 bases are shared with TRBD1. The CDR3 is 15 amino acids. With V trimmed by 6 bases and J by 4 bases, 11 bases remained unmatched. The germline CDR1 and CDR2 sequences are MNHEY and SMNVEV (reference sequence). The CDR3 DNA reads TGTGCCAGCAGGCCCACCGGGACAGGAGCTTACGAGCAGTACTTC. This gives the protein CASRPTGTGAYEQYF.

The chain uses TRBV7-3 and TRBJ2-2, with 7 bases lining up with TRBD1. Germline assignment: CDR1 SGHTA and CDR2 FQGTGA. The V gene end was trimmed by 6 bases and the J gene end by 1 base; junction bases not matched to a gene: 2. The CDR3 is 14 amino acids. The CDR3 region is CASSRDRNTGELFF. CDR3 bases: TGTGCCAGCAGTCGGGACAGGAACACCGGGGAGCTGTTTTTT.

This clone is a singleton in its sample. The chain employs TRBV15 and TRBJ1-4, with D hard to call. In germline, CDR1 is LNHNV, CDR2 YYDKDF (reference sequence). Between the trimmed V and J ends, which lost 1 base and 2 bases, there was a span of 8 bases. The CDR3 covers 15 residues. Here the CDR3 reads CATSRVRGTNEKLFF. CDR3 sequence (DNA): TGTGCCACCAGCAGAGTACGCGGGACTAATGAAAAACTGTTTTTT.

The chain joins TRBV7-9 to TRBJ1-2; D gene uncertain. Germline assignment: CDR1 SEHNR and CDR2 FQNEAQ (reference sequence). The CDR3 runs 14 residues. V lost 5 bases and J 3 bases, leaving 13 bases between the germline ends. CDR3 in amino acids: CASSAAGRDYGYTF. The CDR3, as DNA: TGTGCCAGCAGCGCCGCGGGGAGAGACTATGGCTACACCTTC.

The rearrangement links TRBV2 to TRBJ2-7, with D possibly matching TRBD2 (6 bases). Per the germline V gene, CDR1 is SNHLY and CDR2 is FYNNEI. This CDR3 has 10 amino acids. V gave up 8 bases and J gave up 7 bases, with 9 bases separating them. The DNA of the CDR3 is TGTGCCAGCCGGGAGTATGAGCAGTACTTC. This codes for CASREYEQYF.

This sequence joins TRBV2 and TRBJ1-4; no firm D call. The CDR3 runs to 14 residues. Germline values: CDR1 SNHLY, CDR2 FYNNEI. V was clipped by 6 bases and J by 2 bases, with 10 bases between them. CDR3 sequence reads: CASSWGGTNEKLFF. The CDR3 DNA reads as TGTGCCAGCAGCTGGGGAGGGACTAATGAAAAACTGTTTTTT. The whole variable domain, filled in from reference TRBV2 and TRBJ1-4, reads EPEVTQTPSHQVTQMGQEVILRCVPISNHLYFYWYRQILGQKVEFLVSFYNNEISEKSEIFDDQFSVERPDGSNFTLKIRSTKLEDSAMYFCASSWGGTNEKLFFGSGTQLSVL.

This clone was recorded only once. This rearrangement joins TRBV5-4 to TRBJ1-2, with TRBD1 as a possible D gene (6 bases). The CDR3 spans 14 residues. Trimming pared 4 bases from V and 8 bases from J, leaving 18 bases between. Germline V gives CDR1 SGHNT, CDR2 YYREEE (reference sequence). The CDR3 here is CASSPGTQGYGYTF. CDR3 DNA sequence: TGTGCCAGCAGCCCTGGAACACAGGGCTACGGCTACACCTTC.

In its sample, this clone was seen once. The chain employs TRBV28 and TRBJ2-7; D gene uncertain. The germline V gene encodes CDR1 MDHEN and CDR2 SYDVKM. CDR3 size: 16 residues. With 5 bases removed from V and 0 bases from J, the gap between germline ends came to 17 bases. The CDR3 DNA follows: TGTGCCAGCAGTCCAACCTCGGCTCGGAGCTCCTACGAGCAGTACTTC. Residues: CASSPTSARSSYEQYF.

This clone has more than one count but fewer than ten. The J gene is TRBJ1-2, the V gene TRBV5-6; no firm D call. Trimming took off 2 bases at V and 7 bases at J, with 12 bases between the two ends. The CDR3 runs to 13 residues. The germline V gene encodes CDR1 SGHDT and CDR2 YYEEEE. The CDR3 nucleotides are TGTGCCAGCAGCTTAGCCGGGCGGGTTGGCTACACCTTC. Translation: CASSLAGRVGYTF. Based on the CDR3 plus reference TRBV5-6 and TRBJ1-2, the full variable domain is DAGVTQSPTHLIKTRGQQVTLRCSPKSGHDTVSWYQQALGQGPQFIFQYYEEEERQRGNFPDRFSGHQFPNYSSELNVNALLLGDSALYLCASSLAGRVGYTFGSGTRLTVV.

This clone has more than one count but fewer than ten. The gene calls are TRBV29-1 and TRBJ2-1; TRBD2 matches 9 bases. Germline V gene sequence: CDR1 SQVTM, CDR2 ANQGSEA. The length of the CDR3 is 14 residues. V gave up 6 bases and J gave up 2 bases; unmatched junction bases: 5. Written as DNA, the CDR3 is TGCAGCGTAAGGCGGGAGGGCCCCTACAATGAGCAGTTCTTC. Protein: CSVRREGPYNEQFF.